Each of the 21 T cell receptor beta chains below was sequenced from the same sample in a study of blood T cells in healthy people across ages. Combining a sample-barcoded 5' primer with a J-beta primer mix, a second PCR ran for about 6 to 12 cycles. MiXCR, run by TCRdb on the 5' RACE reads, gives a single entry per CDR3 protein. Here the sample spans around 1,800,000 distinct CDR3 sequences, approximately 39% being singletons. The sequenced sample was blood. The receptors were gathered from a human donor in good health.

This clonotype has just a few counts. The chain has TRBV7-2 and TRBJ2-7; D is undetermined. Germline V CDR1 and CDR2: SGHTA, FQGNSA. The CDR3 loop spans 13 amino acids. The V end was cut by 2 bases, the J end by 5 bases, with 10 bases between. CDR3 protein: CASSLPAGNEQYF. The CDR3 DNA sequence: TGTGCCAGCAGCTTACCGGCAGGTAACGAGCAGTACTTC.

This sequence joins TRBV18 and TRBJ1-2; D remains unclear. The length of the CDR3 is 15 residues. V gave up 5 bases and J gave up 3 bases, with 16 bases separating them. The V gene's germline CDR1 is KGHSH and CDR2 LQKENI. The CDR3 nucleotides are TGTGCCAGCTCAACGCCGTCGGTCGAGTACTATGGCTACACCTTC. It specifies CASSTPSVEYYGYTF.

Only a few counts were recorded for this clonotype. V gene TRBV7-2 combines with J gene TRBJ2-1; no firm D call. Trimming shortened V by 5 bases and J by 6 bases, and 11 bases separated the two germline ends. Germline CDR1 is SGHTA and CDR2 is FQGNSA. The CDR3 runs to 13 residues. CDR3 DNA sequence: TGTGCCAGCAGCGTCGGACCAGCCAATGAGCAGTTCTTC. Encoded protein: CASSVGPANEQFF.

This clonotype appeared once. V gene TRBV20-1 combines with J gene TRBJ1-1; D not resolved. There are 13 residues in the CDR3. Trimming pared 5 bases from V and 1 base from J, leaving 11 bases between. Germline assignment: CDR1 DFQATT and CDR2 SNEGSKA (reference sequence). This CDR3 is CSADVRRNTEAFF. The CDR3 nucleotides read TGCAGTGCTGACGTAAGACGGAACACTGAAGCTTTCTTT.

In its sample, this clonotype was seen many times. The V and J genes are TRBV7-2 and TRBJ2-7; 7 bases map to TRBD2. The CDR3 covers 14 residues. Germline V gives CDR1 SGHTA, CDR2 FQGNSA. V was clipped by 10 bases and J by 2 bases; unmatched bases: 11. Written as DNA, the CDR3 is TGTGCCACACATAACCTAGCGGTAACCTACGAGCAGTACTTC. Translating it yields CATHNLAVTYEQYF.

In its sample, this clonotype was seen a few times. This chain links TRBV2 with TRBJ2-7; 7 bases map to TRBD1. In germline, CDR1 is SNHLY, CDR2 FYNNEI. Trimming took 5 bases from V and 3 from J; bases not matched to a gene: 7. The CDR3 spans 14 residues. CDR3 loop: CASSQRGRNYEQYF. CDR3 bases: TGTGCCAGCAGTCAGAGGGGGCGCAACTACGAGCAGTACTTC.

This CDR3 reads CASSPGQFSGNTIYF. The CDR3 bases are TGTGCCAGCTCACCAGGACAGTTCTCTGGAAACACCATATATTTT. The chain recombines TRBV18 with TRBJ1-3; TRBD1 might be the D (6 bases). Germline-derived CDR1 and CDR2 are KGHSH and LQKENI. Deletions cut 2 bases from V and 0 bases from J, with 8 bases between. The CDR3 is 15 amino acids.

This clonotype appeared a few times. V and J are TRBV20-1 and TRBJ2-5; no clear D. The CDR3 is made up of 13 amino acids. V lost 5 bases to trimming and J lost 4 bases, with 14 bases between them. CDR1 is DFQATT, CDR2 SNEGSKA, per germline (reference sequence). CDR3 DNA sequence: TGCAGTGCTTACCCTTCGCCGGGAGAGACCCAGTACTTC. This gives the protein CSAYPSPGETQYF.

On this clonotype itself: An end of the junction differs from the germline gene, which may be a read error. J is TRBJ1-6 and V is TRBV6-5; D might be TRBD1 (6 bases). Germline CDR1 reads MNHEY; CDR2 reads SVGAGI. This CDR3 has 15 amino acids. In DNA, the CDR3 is TGTGCCAGCAATCCATCCGGACAGAGGAGTTCACCCCCCCACTTT. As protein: CASNPSGQRSSPPHF.

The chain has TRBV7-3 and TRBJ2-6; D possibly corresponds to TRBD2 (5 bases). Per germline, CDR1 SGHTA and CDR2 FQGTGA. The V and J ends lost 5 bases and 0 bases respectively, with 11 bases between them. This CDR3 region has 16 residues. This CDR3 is CASSPRGNSGANVLTF. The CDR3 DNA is TGTGCCAGCAGCCCCCGGGGAAACTCTGGGGCCAACGTCCTGACTTTC.

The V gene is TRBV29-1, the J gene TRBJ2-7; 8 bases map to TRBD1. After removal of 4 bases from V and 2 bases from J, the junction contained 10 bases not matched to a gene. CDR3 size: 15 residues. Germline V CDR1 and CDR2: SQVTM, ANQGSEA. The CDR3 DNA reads TGCAGCGTTGCAGGACAGGGATTTTCGGCCTACGAGCAGTACTTC. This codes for CSVAGQGFSAYEQYF.

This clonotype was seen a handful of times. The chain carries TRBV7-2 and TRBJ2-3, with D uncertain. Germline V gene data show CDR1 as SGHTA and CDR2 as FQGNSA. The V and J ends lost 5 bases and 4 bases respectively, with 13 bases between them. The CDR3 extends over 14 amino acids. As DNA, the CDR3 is TGTGCCAGCAGCCAGTACGCTGTGGCAGATACGCAGTATTTT. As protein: CASSQYAVADTQYF.

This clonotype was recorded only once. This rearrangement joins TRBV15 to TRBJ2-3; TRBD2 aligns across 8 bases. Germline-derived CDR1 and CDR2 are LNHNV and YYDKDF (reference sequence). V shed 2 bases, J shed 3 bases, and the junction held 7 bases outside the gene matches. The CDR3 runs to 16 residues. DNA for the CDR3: TGTGCCACCAGCAGACGATCCGGGGGGGCAACAGATACGCAGTATTTT. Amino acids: CATSRRSGGATDTQYF.

CDR3 nucleotide sequence: TGTGCCAGCAGTCCAACATTGACTGAAGCTTTCTTT. Protein sequence: CASSPTLTEAFF. The chain recombines TRBV6-5 with TRBJ1-1; no definite D call. Germline CDR1 and CDR2: MNHEY and SVGAGI. CDR3 length: 12 amino acids. V was clipped by 5 bases and J by 5 bases, with 9 bases between them.

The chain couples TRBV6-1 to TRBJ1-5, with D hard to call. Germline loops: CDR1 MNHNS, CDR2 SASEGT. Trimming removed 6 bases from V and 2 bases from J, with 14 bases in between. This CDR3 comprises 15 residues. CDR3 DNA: TGTGCCAGCAGCGAATGGATGGAGGGCAATCAGCCCCAGCATTTT. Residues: CASSEWMEGNQPQHF.

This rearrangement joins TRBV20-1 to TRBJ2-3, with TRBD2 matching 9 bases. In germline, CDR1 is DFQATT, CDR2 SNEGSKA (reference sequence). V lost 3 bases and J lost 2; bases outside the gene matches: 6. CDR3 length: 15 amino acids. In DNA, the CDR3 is TGCAGTGCTAGCTCCCTAGCGGGGATCACAGATACGCAGTATTTT. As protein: CSASSLAGITDTQYF.

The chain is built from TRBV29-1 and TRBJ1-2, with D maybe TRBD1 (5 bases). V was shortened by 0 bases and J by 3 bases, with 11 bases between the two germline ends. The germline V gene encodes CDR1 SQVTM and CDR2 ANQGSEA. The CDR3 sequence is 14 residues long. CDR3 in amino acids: CSVEDRDLYYGYTF. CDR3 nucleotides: TGCAGCGTTGAAGATCGGGACCTCTACTATGGCTACACCTTC.

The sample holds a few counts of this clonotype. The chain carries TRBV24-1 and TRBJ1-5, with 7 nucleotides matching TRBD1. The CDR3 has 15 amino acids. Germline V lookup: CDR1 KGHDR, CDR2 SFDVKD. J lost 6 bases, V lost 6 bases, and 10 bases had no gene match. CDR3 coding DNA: TGTGCCACCAGTCCCAATACAGGGGCGGTTCAGCCCCAGCATTTT. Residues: CATSPNTGAVQPQHF.

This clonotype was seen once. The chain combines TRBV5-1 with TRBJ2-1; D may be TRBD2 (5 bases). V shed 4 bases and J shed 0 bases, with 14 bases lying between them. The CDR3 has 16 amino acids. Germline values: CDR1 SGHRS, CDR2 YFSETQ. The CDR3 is CASSLQGGFSYNEQFF. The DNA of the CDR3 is TGCGCCAGCAGCCTACAAGGAGGATTCTCCTACAATGAGCAGTTCTTC.

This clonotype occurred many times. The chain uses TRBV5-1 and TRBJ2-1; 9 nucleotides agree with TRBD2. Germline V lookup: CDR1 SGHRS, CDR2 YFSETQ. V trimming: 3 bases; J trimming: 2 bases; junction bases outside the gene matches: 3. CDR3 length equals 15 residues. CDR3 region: CASSSRGGTYNEQFF. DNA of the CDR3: TGCGCCAGCAGCTCGCGGGGGGGTACCTACAATGAGCAGTTCTTC.

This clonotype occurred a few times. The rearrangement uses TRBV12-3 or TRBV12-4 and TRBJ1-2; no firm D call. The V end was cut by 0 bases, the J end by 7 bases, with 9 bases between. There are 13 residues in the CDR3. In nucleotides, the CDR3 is TGTGCCAGCAGTTTAGCCCGTCCCTCTGGCTACACCTTC. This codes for CASSLARPSGYTF.